There are a few counts of the clone carrying this T cell receptor beta chain. Produced via immunoSEQ multiplex PCR; TCRdb's table is partial and in-frame only. The sample carries roughly 30,000 clones, 70% to 90% recorded once. The sample is drawn from a study of STAT5B mutations in CD4+ large granular lymphocyte leukemia. The source is a human donor in good health. The sequenced sample consisted of CD4+ T cells from blood buffy coats.

The CDR3 spells CATGDAGSTEAFF. DNA of the CDR3: TGCGCCACCGGGGACGCCGGGAGCACTGAAGCTTTCTTT. This chain links TRBV10-2 with TRBJ1-1, with D perhaps matching TRBD1 (5 bases). The CDR3 contains 13 residues. Looked up from germline, CDR1 is WSHSY and CDR2 is SAAADI. V was clipped by 10 bases and J by 4 bases, with 16 bases between them.